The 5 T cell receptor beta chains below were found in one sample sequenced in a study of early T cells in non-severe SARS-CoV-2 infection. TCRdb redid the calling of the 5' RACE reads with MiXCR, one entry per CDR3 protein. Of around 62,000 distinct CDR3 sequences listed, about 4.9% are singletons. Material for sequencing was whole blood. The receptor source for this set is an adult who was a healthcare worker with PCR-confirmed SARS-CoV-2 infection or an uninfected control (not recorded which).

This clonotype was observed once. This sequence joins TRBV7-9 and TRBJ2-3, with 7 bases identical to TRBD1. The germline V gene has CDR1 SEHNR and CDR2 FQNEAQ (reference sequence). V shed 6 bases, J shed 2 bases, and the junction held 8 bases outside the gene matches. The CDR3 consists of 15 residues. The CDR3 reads CASSLTGSYTDTQYF. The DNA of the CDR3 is TGTGCCAGCAGTTTGACAGGGAGCTACACAGATACGCAGTATTTT.

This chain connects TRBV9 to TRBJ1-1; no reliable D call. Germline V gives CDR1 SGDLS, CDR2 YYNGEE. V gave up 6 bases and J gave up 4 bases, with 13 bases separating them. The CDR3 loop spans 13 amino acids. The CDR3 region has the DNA TGTGCCAGCAATCCACAGTCGAGCACTGAAGCTTTCTTT. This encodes CASNPQSSTEAFF.

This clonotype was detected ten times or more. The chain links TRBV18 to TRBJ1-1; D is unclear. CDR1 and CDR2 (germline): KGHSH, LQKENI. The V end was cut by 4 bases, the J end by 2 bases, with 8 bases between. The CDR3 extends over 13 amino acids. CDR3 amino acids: CASSLGLNTEAFF. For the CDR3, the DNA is TGTGCCAGCTCACTAGGCCTCAACACTGAAGCTTTCTTT.

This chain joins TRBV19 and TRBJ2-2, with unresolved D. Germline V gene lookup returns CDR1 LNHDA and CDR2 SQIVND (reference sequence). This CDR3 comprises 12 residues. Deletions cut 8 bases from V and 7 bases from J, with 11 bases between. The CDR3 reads CASSISLGELFF. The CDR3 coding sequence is TGTGCCAGTTCGATATCACTCGGGGAGCTGTTTTTT.

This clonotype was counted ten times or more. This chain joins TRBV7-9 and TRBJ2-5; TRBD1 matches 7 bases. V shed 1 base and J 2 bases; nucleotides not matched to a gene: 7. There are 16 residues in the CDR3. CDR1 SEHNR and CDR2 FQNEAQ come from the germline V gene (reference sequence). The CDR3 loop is CASSLVPDREQETQYF. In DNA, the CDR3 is TGTGCCAGCAGCTTAGTACCTGACAGGGAACAAGAGACCCAGTACTTC.